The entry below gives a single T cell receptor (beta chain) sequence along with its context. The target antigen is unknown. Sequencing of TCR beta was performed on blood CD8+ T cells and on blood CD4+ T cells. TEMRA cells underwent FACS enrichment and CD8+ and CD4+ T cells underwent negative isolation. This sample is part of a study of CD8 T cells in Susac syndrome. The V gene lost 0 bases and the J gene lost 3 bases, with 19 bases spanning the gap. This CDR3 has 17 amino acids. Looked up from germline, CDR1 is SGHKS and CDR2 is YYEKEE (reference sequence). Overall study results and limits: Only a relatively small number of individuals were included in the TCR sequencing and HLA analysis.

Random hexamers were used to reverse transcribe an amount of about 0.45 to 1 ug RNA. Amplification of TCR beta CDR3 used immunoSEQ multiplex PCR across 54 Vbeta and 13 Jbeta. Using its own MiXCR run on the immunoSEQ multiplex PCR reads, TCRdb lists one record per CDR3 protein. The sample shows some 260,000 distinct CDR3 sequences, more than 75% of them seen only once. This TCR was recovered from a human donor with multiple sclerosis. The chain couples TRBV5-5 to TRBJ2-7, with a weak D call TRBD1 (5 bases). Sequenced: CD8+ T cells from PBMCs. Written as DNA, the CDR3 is TGTGCCAGCAGCTTGGTAATGGGGCAGGGCCTAAGCTACGAGCAGTACTTC. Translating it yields CASSLVMGQGLSYEQYF.